The source of this TCR beta chain is a study of T cell repertoires in cytomegalovirus infection. MiXCR, applied by TCRdb to the reads, yields one record per CDR3 protein. The table records approximately 750,000 distinct CDR3 sequences, 35% of them present only once. CDR3 size: 15 residues. CDR1 and CDR2 from the germline V gene are MGHDK and SYGVNS. With 1 base removed from V and 2 bases from J, the gap between germline ends came to 9 bases. The source of this sequence is a human donor in good health (CMV status not recorded). Some clones in this sample may be carry-over from other donors' samples. The sequencing input was PBMCs. V gene TRBV25-1 combines with J gene TRBJ1-3; D not certain. The CDR3 spells CASSEFRGPGNTIYF. The CDR3, as DNA: TGTGCCAGCAGTGAATTTCGAGGCCCTGGAAACACCATATATTTT.